This is a list of T cell receptor beta chains from one sample in a study of graft-versus-host responses after intestinal transplantation. The method was immunoSEQ multiplex PCR; TCRdb's version includes in-frame clones alone and lacks a portion of them. The profile shows 20,000 to 25,000 clones, approximately 94% of them singletons. Here the sequenced sample was PBMCs, taken 156 days after intestinal transplant. The receptors here all came from a human patient who received an intestinal transplant, so some T cells may come from the graft donor. Both conserved end residues are part of each CDR3. The order of the fields is CDR3 protein, CDR3 DNA, D gene, clone size, J gene, V gene. A D gene is named only where the DNA matches it firmly. The size of a clone is reported for some rows only, either as once, few or many, or as a class for expanded clones.

CDR3aa: CASSVDPGRGYEQYF
CDR3nt: TGTGCCAGCAGCGTAGATCCCGGCAGGGGCTACGAGCAGTACTTC
d_gene: NA
abundance: once
j_gene: TRBJ2-7
v_gene: TRBV9

CDR3aa: CASGLAGVTGELFF
CDR3nt: TGCGCCAGCGGACTAGCGGGAGTCACCGGGGAGCTGTTTTTT
d_gene: TRBD2
abundance: NA
j_gene: TRBJ2-2
v_gene: TRBV5-1

CDR3aa: CASSYELAGAYEQYF
CDR3nt: TGTGCCAGCAGTTATGAACTAGCGGGGGCCTACGAGCAGTACTTC
d_gene: TRBD2
abundance: once
j_gene: TRBJ2-7
v_gene: TRBV6-5

CDR3aa: CAWGGTSVATDTQYF
CDR3nt: TGTGCCTGGGGGGGGACTAGCGTGGCCACAGATACGCAGTATTTT
d_gene: TRBD2
abundance: NA
j_gene: TRBJ2-3
v_gene: TRBV30

CDR3aa: CASSPRLRSYEQYF
CDR3nt: TGTGCCAGCTCACCGAGGTTGCGATCCTACGAGCAGTACTTC
d_gene: NA
abundance: NA
j_gene: TRBJ2-7
v_gene: TRBV18

CDR3aa: CASSTHPPGVDNEQFF
CDR3nt: TGTGCCAGCAGCACGCATCCTCCGGGGGTAGACAATGAGCAGTTCTTC
d_gene: NA
abundance: NA
j_gene: TRBJ2-1
v_gene: TRBV9

CDR3aa: CASSIEGQGAFF
CDR3nt: TGTGCCAGTAGTATTGAGGGACAGGGCGCTTTCTTT
d_gene: TRBD1
abundance: NA
j_gene: TRBJ1-1
v_gene: TRBV19

CDR3aa: CATMNTEAFF
CDR3nt: TGTGCCACCATGAACACTGAAGCTTTCTTT
d_gene: NA
abundance: NA
j_gene: TRBJ1-1
v_gene: TRBV6-1

CDR3aa: CASSLGTGRGGELFF
CDR3nt: TGTGCCAGCAGCTTAGGGACAGGCCGAGGCGGGGAGCTGTTTTTT
d_gene: TRBD1
abundance: NA
j_gene: TRBJ2-2
v_gene: TRBV5-6

CDR3aa: CASSKGQAYEQYF
CDR3nt: TGTGCCAGCTCAAAAGGACAGGCCTACGAGCAGTACTTC
d_gene: TRBD1
abundance: NA
j_gene: TRBJ2-7
v_gene: TRBV18

CDR3aa: CASQRGGFLNEQFF
CDR3nt: TGTGCCAGCCAACGAGGGGGATTTCTGAATGAGCAGTTCTTC
d_gene: NA
abundance: NA
j_gene: TRBJ2-1
v_gene: TRBV7-8

CDR3aa: CASRPRRGGYTF
CDR3nt: TGTGCCAGCAGGCCGAGACGAGGTGGCTACACCTTC
d_gene: NA
abundance: once
j_gene: TRBJ1-2
v_gene: TRBV6-1

CDR3aa: CASSYRQNTEAFF
CDR3nt: TGTGCCAGCAGTTACCGACAGAACACTGAAGCTTTCTTT
d_gene: NA
abundance: NA
j_gene: TRBJ1-1
v_gene: TRBV6-5

CDR3aa: CASSLGDRNNSPLHF
CDR3nt: TGTGCCAGCAGCTTGGGGGACAGAAATAATTCACCCCTCCACTTT
d_gene: TRBD1
abundance: NA
j_gene: TRBJ1-6
v_gene: TRBV5-8

CDR3aa: CASSHPKEDNEQFF
CDR3nt: TGCGCCAGCAGCCACCCCAAGGAGGACAATGAGCAGTTCTTC
d_gene: NA
abundance: NA
j_gene: TRBJ2-1
v_gene: TRBV4-3

CDR3aa: CASRKWTDENTEAFF
CDR3nt: TGCGCCAGCAGAAAGTGGACAGACGAAAACACTGAAGCTTTCTTT
d_gene: NA
abundance: NA
j_gene: TRBJ1-1
v_gene: TRBV5-1

CDR3aa: CASSVEGPSTDTQYF
CDR3nt: TGTGCCAGCAGCGTGGAGGGCCCTAGCACAGATACGCAGTATTTT
d_gene: NA
abundance: NA
j_gene: TRBJ2-3
v_gene: TRBV9

CDR3aa: CASASSYNSPLHF
CDR3nt: TGTGCCAGTGCTAGCTCCTATAATTCACCCCTCCACTTT
d_gene: NA
abundance: NA
j_gene: TRBJ1-6
v_gene: TRBV6-6

CDR3aa: CASSQTLPGPSVYNEQFF
CDR3nt: TGCGCCAGCAGCCAAACTCTTCCGGGACCCTCTGTCTACAATGAGCAGTTCTTC
d_gene: NA
abundance: NA
j_gene: TRBJ2-1
v_gene: TRBV4-1

CDR3aa: CASSLVGLRKGHTEAFF
CDR3nt: TGTGCCAGCAGCTTAGTGGGACTTAGGAAGGGGCACACTGAAGCTTTCTTT
d_gene: NA
abundance: once
j_gene: TRBJ1-1
v_gene: TRBV7-8

CDR3aa: CASSLSASYEQYF
CDR3nt: TGTGCCAGCAGTTTATCTGCGTCCTACGAGCAGTACTTC
d_gene: NA
abundance: NA
j_gene: TRBJ2-7
v_gene: TRBV27

CDR3aa: CASSRVLGNEQFF
CDR3nt: TGTGCCAGTAGTAGGGTTCTGGGCAATGAGCAGTTCTTC
d_gene: NA
abundance: once
j_gene: TRBJ2-1
v_gene: TRBV19

CDR3aa: CASSRSREGEKLFF
CDR3nt: TGTGCCAGCAGTCGCTCAAGGGAGGGTGAAAAACTGTTTTTT
d_gene: NA
abundance: few
j_gene: TRBJ1-4
v_gene: TRBV6-1

CDR3aa: CATGDSLTGNTIYF
CDR3nt: TGTGCCACCGGGGACAGTCTGACTGGAAACACCATATATTTT
d_gene: TRBD1
abundance: NA
j_gene: TRBJ1-3
v_gene: TRBV10-3

CDR3aa: CASSLEAHSGNTIYF
CDR3nt: TGCGCCAGCAGCTTGGAAGCTCACTCTGGAAACACCATATATTTT
d_gene: NA
abundance: few
j_gene: TRBJ1-3
v_gene: TRBV5-1

CDR3aa: CASSPGLEAFF
CDR3nt: TGTGCCAGCAGTCCGGGTCTTGAAGCTTTCTTT
d_gene: NA
abundance: NA
j_gene: TRBJ1-1
v_gene: TRBV6-5

CDR3aa: CASSQVVASTDTQYF
CDR3nt: TGCGCCAGCAGCCAAGTTGTCGCTAGCACAGATACGCAGTATTTT
d_gene: NA
abundance: NA
j_gene: TRBJ2-3
v_gene: TRBV4-1

CDR3aa: CASSQGLGDTQYF
CDR3nt: TGCGCCAGCAGCCAAGGACTAGGAGATACGCAGTATTTT
d_gene: NA
abundance: NA
j_gene: TRBJ2-3
v_gene: TRBV4-1

CDR3aa: CASSLRGFNSPLHF
CDR3nt: TGTGCCAGCAGCCTCAGGGGTTTTAATTCACCCCTCCACTTT
d_gene: NA
abundance: NA
j_gene: TRBJ1-6
v_gene: TRBV6-5

CDR3aa: CASSLATRDQETQYF
CDR3nt: TGTGCCAGCAGCTTAGCCACCAGGGACCAAGAGACCCAGTACTTC
d_gene: NA
abundance: NA
j_gene: TRBJ2-5
v_gene: TRBV7-9

CDR3aa: CASRPILAGGFVNEQFF
CDR3nt: TGTGCCAGCAGACCCATTCTAGCGGGAGGATTCGTGAATGAGCAGTTCTTC
d_gene: TRBD2
abundance: NA
j_gene: TRBJ2-1
v_gene: TRBV27

CDR3aa: CASSPHSSVNEQFF
CDR3nt: TGTGCCAGCAGCCCCCATTCGTCGGTCAATGAGCAGTTCTTC
d_gene: NA
abundance: NA
j_gene: TRBJ2-1
v_gene: TRBV11-3

CDR3aa: CAWSVSDYNEQFF
CDR3nt: TGTGCCTGGAGTGTTTCCGACTACAATGAGCAGTTCTTC
d_gene: NA
abundance: NA
j_gene: TRBJ2-1
v_gene: TRBV30

CDR3aa: CASSLRQGASEQYF
CDR3nt: TGTGCCAGCAGCCTCAGACAGGGGGCGTCCGAGCAGTACTTC
d_gene: TRBD1
abundance: once
j_gene: TRBJ2-7
v_gene: TRBV4-2

CDR3aa: CSAVLGQTYEQYF
CDR3nt: TGCAGCGCCGTCTTGGGACAGACCTACGAGCAGTACTTC
d_gene: TRBD1
abundance: NA
j_gene: TRBJ2-7
v_gene: TRBV29-1

CDR3aa: CASSPISGIYTEAFF
CDR3nt: TGCGCCAGCAGCCCGATTAGCGGTATTTACACTGAAGCTTTCTTT
d_gene: NA
abundance: NA
j_gene: TRBJ1-1
v_gene: TRBV4-3

CDR3aa: CASSLSYTDTQYF
CDR3nt: TGTGCCAGCAGCTTGTCCTACACAGATACGCAGTATTTT
d_gene: NA
abundance: NA
j_gene: TRBJ2-3
v_gene: TRBV7-3

CDR3aa: CASSSNVPDTDTQYF
CDR3nt: TGTGCCAGCAGTTCTAACGTTCCAGACACAGATACGCAGTATTTT
d_gene: NA
abundance: NA
j_gene: TRBJ2-3
v_gene: TRBV7-2

CDR3aa: CASSYFTDTQYF
CDR3nt: TGTGCCAGCAGCTACTTCACAGATACGCAGTATTTT
d_gene: NA
abundance: NA
j_gene: TRBJ2-3
v_gene: TRBV5-4

CDR3aa: CASSTSRTGRGYTF
CDR3nt: TGTGCCAGTAGTACATCCCGGACAGGGCGCGGCTACACCTTC
d_gene: TRBD1
abundance: NA
j_gene: TRBJ1-2
v_gene: TRBV19

CDR3aa: CASSSLHREVDYGYTF
CDR3nt: TGTGCCAGCAGTTCCTTACACAGGGAGGTAGACTATGGCTACACCTTC
d_gene: NA
abundance: once
j_gene: TRBJ1-2
v_gene: TRBV27

CDR3aa: CATSRVRTGTVSGNTIYF
CDR3nt: TGTGCCACCAGCAGAGTCAGAACCGGGACAGTCTCTGGAAACACCATATATTTT
d_gene: TRBD1
abundance: NA
j_gene: TRBJ1-3
v_gene: TRBV15

CDR3aa: CASSLRTSGRLFEQYF
CDR3nt: TGTGCCAGTAGTCTACGGACTAGCGGGAGGTTGTTCGAGCAGTACTTC
d_gene: TRBD2
abundance: NA
j_gene: TRBJ2-7
v_gene: TRBV19

CDR3aa: CASSQVWERLETEAFF
CDR3nt: TGCGCCAGCAGCCAAGTTTGGGAGAGGCTGGAGACTGAAGCTTTCTTT
d_gene: NA
abundance: NA
j_gene: TRBJ1-1
v_gene: TRBV4-1

CDR3aa: CAWSVFTWNTEAFF
CDR3nt: TGTGCCTGGAGTGTTTTTACTTGGAACACTGAAGCTTTCTTT
d_gene: NA
abundance: NA
j_gene: TRBJ1-1
v_gene: TRBV30

CDR3aa: CASSLRDRPFDEQYF
CDR3nt: TGTGCCAGCAGTTTAAGGGACAGACCGTTCGACGAGCAGTACTTC
d_gene: TRBD1
abundance: NA
j_gene: TRBJ2-7
v_gene: TRBV27

CDR3aa: CASSESGIINYGYTF
CDR3nt: TGCGCCAGCAGTGAGTCCGGCATCATTAACTATGGCTACACCTTC
d_gene: NA
abundance: once
j_gene: TRBJ1-2
v_gene: TRBV10-2

CDR3aa: CASSVGGSGGYEQYF
CDR3nt: TGTGCCAGCAGCGTAGGAGGTAGCGGGGGATACGAGCAGTACTTC
d_gene: TRBD2
abundance: NA
j_gene: TRBJ2-7
v_gene: TRBV9

CDR3aa: CASSMGLAKSSYNEQFF
CDR3nt: TGTGCCAGTAGTATGGGACTAGCGAAGAGCTCCTACAATGAGCAGTTCTTC
d_gene: TRBD2
abundance: once
j_gene: TRBJ2-1
v_gene: TRBV19

CDR3aa: CASSQDPMGPGNTIYF
CDR3nt: TGTGCCAGCAGCCAAGATCCAATGGGCCCCGGAAACACCATATATTTT
d_gene: NA
abundance: NA
j_gene: TRBJ1-3
v_gene: TRBV14